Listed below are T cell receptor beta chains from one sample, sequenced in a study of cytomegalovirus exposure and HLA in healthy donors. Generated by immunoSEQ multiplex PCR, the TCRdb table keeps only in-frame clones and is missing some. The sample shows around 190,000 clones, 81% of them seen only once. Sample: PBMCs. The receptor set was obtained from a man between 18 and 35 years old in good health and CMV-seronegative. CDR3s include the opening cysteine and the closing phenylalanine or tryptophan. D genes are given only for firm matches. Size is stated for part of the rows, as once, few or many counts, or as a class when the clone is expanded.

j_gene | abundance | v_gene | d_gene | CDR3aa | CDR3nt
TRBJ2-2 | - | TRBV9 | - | CASSAMTGVGTGELFF | TGTGCCAGCAGCGCGATGACAGGCGTAGGTACCGGGGAGCTGTTTTTT
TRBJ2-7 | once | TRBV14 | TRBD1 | CASSLTGTGLSEQYF | TGTGCCAGCAGCCTTACCGGGACAGGTCTCAGCGAGCAGTACTTC
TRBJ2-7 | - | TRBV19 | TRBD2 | CASSIPGTGGSYEQYF | TGTGCCAGTAGTATACCCGGGACGGGGGGCTCCTACGAGCAGTACTTC
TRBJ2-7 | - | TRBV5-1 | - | CASSWGDSPYEQYF | TGCGCCAGCAGCTGGGGGGACAGCCCCTACGAGCAGTACTTC
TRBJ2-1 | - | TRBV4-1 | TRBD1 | CASSRPDRGSYNEQFF | TGCGCCAGCAGCCGACCGGACAGGGGTTCCTACAATGAGCAGTTCTTC
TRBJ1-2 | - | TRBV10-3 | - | CAISESVGGADGYTF | TGTGCCATCAGTGAGTCGGTAGGGGGGGCAGATGGCTACACCTTC
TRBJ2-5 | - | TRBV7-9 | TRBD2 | CASNWRGVQETQYF | TGTGCCAGCAATTGGCGGGGGGTCCAAGAGACCCAGTACTTC
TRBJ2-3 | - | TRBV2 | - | CASSDASSSTDTQYF | TGTGCCAGCAGTGACGCGTCATCTAGCACAGATACGCAGTATTTT
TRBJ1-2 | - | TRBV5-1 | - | CASSFSIRDYGYTF | TGCGCCAGCAGTTTTTCCATCAGGGACTATGGCTACACCTTC
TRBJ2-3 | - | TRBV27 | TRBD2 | CASSTPTSDPHLDTQYF | TGTGCCAGCAGTACCCCGACTAGCGACCCCCATTTAGATACGCAGTATTTT
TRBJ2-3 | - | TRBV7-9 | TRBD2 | CASSPRAGGRTDTQYF | TGTGCCAGCAGCCCGCGGGCGGGGGGACGCACAGATACGCAGTATTTT
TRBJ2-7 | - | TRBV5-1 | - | CATRTDTSYEQYF | TGCGCCACTCGGACAGACACCTCCTACGAGCAGTACTTC
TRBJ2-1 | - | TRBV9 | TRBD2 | CASSVVPSGGRVPYNEQFF | TGTGCCAGCAGCGTAGTTCCTAGCGGGGGTCGAGTCCCCTACAATGAGCAGTTCTTC
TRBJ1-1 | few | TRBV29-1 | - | CSVRKWGLSGALGTNTEAFF | TGCAGCGTCCGTAAATGGGGGTTAAGCGGGGCACTTGGAACGAACACTGAAGCTTTCTTT
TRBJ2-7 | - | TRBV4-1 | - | CASSHLTGFPSYEQYF | TGCGCCAGCAGCCATCTAACAGGGTTCCCCTCCTACGAGCAGTACTTC
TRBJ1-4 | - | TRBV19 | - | CASSEGNGKLFF | TGTGCCAGTAGTGAGGGAAACGGAAAACTGTTTTTT
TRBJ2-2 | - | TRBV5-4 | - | CASSFGRINTGELFF | TGTGCCAGCAGCTTCGGCAGGATAAACACCGGGGAGCTGTTTTTT
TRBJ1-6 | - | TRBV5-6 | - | CASSGTRAGNSPLHF | TGTGCCAGCAGCGGAACAAGGGCGGGGAATTCACCCCTCCACTTT
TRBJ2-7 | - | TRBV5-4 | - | CASSWAGEGEQYF | TGTGCCAGCAGCTGGGCAGGGGAAGGCGAGCAGTACTTC
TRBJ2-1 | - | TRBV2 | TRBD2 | CASSERGLAGVGEQFF | TGTGCCAGCAGTGAAAGGGGACTAGCGGGAGTTGGGGAGCAGTTCTTC
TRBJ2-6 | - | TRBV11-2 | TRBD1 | CASSLGVRQGAGANVLTF | TGTGCCAGCAGCTTAGGCGTTAGACAGGGGGCTGGGGCCAACGTCCTGACTTTC
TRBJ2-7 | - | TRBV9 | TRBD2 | CASSGDPRLAGEQYF | TGTGCCAGCAGCGGAGACCCTCGACTAGCGGGCGAGCAGTACTTC
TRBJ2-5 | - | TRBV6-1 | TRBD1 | CASMKDRGLEQYF | TGTGCCAGCATGAAGGACAGGGGGCTGGAACAGTACTTC
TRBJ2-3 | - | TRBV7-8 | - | CASSSFPDTQYF | TGTGCCAGCAGCTCCTTCCCCGATACGCAGTATTTT
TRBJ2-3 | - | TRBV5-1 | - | CASSPTGDFLTEDTQYF | TGCGCCAGCAGCCCAACAGGGGACTTCCTGACTGAGGATACGCAGTATTTT
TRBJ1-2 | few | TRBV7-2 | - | CASSLASPYGYTF | TGTGCCAGCAGCTTAGCGAGCCCCTATGGCTACACCTTC
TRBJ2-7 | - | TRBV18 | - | CASSPRTVFSYEQYF | TGTGCCAGCTCACCTCGGACAGTCTTCTCCTACGAGCAGTACTTC
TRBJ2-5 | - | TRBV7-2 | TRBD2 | CASSSGLAGTETQYF | TGTGCCAGCAGTTCGGGACTAGCGGGAACGGAGACCCAGTACTTC
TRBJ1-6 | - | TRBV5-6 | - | CASSFGGFNSPLHF | TGTGCCAGCAGCTTCGGCGGATTTAATTCACCCCTCCACTTT
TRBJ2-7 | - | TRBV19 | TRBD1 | CASSITTGAEQYF | TGTGCCAGTAGTATAACAACAGGGGCCGAGCAGTACTTC
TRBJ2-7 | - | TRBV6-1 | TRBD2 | CASRPGGRYHEQYF | TGTGCCAGCAGGCCGGGGGGGCGATACCACGAGCAGTACTTC
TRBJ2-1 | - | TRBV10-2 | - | CAIQSGRGDYNEQFF | TGCGCCATTCAGTCCGGCAGGGGCGATTACAATGAGCAGTTCTTC
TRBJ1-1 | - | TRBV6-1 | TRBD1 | CASPRTGVNTEAFF | TGTGCCAGCCCCCGGACAGGGGTGAACACTGAAGCTTTCTTT
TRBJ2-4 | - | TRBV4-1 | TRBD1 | CASSVGQGKNIQYF | TGCGCCAGCAGCGTGGGACAGGGCAAAAACATTCAGTACTTC
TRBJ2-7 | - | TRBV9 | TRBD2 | CASSEGEGIRYEQYF | TGTGCCAGCAGCGAAGGGGAGGGGATCCGCTACGAGCAGTACTTC
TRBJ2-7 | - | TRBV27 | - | CASSQQGPTYEQYF | TGTGCCAGCAGCCAGCAGGGCCCTACCTACGAGCAGTACTTC
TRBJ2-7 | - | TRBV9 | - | CASSASKSSYEQYF | TGTGCCAGCAGCGCCTCCAAGAGCTCCTACGAGCAGTACTTC
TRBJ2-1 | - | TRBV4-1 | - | CASQARAGNEQFF | TGCGCCAGCCAGGCCCGGGCGGGCAATGAGCAGTTCTTC
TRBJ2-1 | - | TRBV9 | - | CASSVGPRNEQFF | TGTGCCAGCAGCGTAGGCCCTAGAAACGAGCAGTTCTTC
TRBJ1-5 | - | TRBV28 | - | CASSFPGAGQPQHF | TGTGCCAGCAGTTTCCCCGGGGCGGGGCAGCCCCAGCATTTT
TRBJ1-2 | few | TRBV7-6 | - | CASSPLYSPSYGYTF | TGTGCCAGCAGCCCCCTATACTCCCCCTCTTATGGCTACACCTTC
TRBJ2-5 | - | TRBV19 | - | CASSMGRGSETQYF | TGTGCCAGTAGTATGGGGAGAGGGTCGGAGACCCAGTACTTC
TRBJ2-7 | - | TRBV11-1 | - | CASSLGPDSYEQYF | TGTGCCAGCAGCTTAGGGCCCGACTCCTACGAGCAGTACTTC